The text below deals with one TCR beta chain. This entry is derived from a study of blood T cell repertoires in COVID-19. Study context: Italy, Spain and the United States were the sources of the convalescent and acute COVID-19 samples. Sources were T cells, B-cell-depleted T cells, or PBMCs; the material itself was cDNA or gDNA.

Per the study methods: Amplification with reference gene primers provided the estimates of nucleated cell counts. Assay used: immunoSEQ multiplex PCR; TCRdb lists only in-frame clones, some missing. V and J calls and clone size are as listed in that table; D and trimming were resolved from the DNA. Of about 150,000 clones listed, about 90% are singletons. The CDR3 runs to 13 residues. V lost 6 bases, J lost 2 bases, and 7 bases lay in between. CDR1 and CDR2 (germline): MNHEY, SMNVEV (reference sequence). V is TRBV27 and J is TRBJ2-2; D gene uncertain. The source is a man in his forties or fifties with active COVID-19. The source material was peripheral blood. CDR3 nucleotide sequence: TGTGCCAGCAGCCCTCGTAACACCGGGGAGCTGTTTTTT. As protein: CASSPRNTGELFF.